What follows are 7 T cell receptor beta chains derived from one specimen sequenced in a study of cytomegalovirus exposure and HLA in healthy donors. Here immunoSEQ multiplex PCR was the method, and the copy in TCRdb shows in-frame clones only, minus some. The table shows roughly 100,000 clones, with 85% occurring only once. The sample was PBMCs. The source of these receptors is a man between 18 and 35 years old in good health and CMV-seropositive.

The V and J genes are TRBV2 and TRBJ2-1; TRBD1 aligns across 8 bases. CDR1 and CDR2 from the germline V gene are SNHLY and FYNNEI. This CDR3 has 16 residues. V lost 4 bases and J lost 0; bases outside the gene matches: 5. CDR3 DNA: TGTGCCAGCAGTGGCTGGACAGGGAGCTCCTACAATGAGCAGTTCTTC. The encoded protein is CASSGWTGSSYNEQFF.

This clone has more than one count but fewer than ten. The rearrangement joins TRBV5-4 to TRBJ2-1; the match to TRBD2 covers 8 bases. Per germline, CDR1 SGHNT and CDR2 YYREEE (reference sequence). The trim removed 3 bases at V and 6 bases at J, leaving 2 bases unmatched. The CDR3 is made up of 13 amino acids. This chain's CDR3 is CASSSGTSNEQFF. Written as DNA, the CDR3 is TGTGCCAGCAGCTCCGGGACTAGCAATGAGCAGTTCTTC.

The CDR3 protein is CASSSGGPTDTQYF. CDR3 coding DNA: TGTGCCAGCAGCTCGGGAGGCCCGACAGATACGCAGTATTTT. The chain recombines TRBV6-6 with TRBJ2-3, with 7 bases identical to TRBD2. There are 14 residues in the CDR3. Trimming removed 6 bases from V and 3 bases from J; junction bases left unmatched: 6. CDR1 MNHNY and CDR2 SVGAGI come from the germline V gene (reference sequence).

V is TRBV10-3 and J is TRBJ2-1; D gene ambiguous. The CDR3 spans 16 residues. The germline V and J ends were trimmed by 4 bases and 0 bases, with 13 bases remaining between them. CDR1 and CDR2 from the germline V gene are ENHRY and SYGVKD. The CDR3 is CAISVQAPSSYNEQFF. The CDR3 nucleotides read TGTGCCATCAGTGTTCAAGCGCCCAGCTCCTACAATGAGCAGTTCTTC.

The gene calls are TRBV4-1 and TRBJ2-2; D might be TRBD2 (5 bases). With 1 base removed from V and 1 base from J, the gap between germline ends came to 16 bases. Germline CDR1 reads MGHRA; CDR2 reads YSYEKL. The CDR3 has 18 residues. The CDR3 spells CASSQAPSERRNTGELFF. The CDR3 DNA follows: TGCGCCAGCAGCCAAGCCCCATCGGAGCGGAGGAACACCGGGGAGCTGTTTTTT.

The chain uses TRBV15 and TRBJ1-4; 9 bases line up with TRBD1. J lost 7 bases, V lost 3 bases, and 6 bases had no gene match. This CDR3 spans 15 amino acids. Germline loops: CDR1 LNHNV, CDR2 YYDKDF (reference sequence). The CDR3 DNA reads TGTGCCACCAGCAGGCGGACAGGGGACGGTGAAAAACTGTTTTTT. This sequence encodes CATSRRTGDGEKLFF.

The gene calls are TRBV19 and TRBJ1-4; the D gene is possibly TRBD1 (6 bases). CDR1 LNHDA and CDR2 SQIVND come from the germline V gene (reference sequence). Trimming cost V 10 bases and J 7 bases, with 22 bases left between them. This CDR3 region has 15 residues. The CDR3: CATQDPSRGGEKLFF. The CDR3 nucleotides are TGTGCCACCCAAGACCCCTCCAGGGGCGGTGAAAAACTGTTTTTT.